This T cell receptor beta chain was observed in a study of T cells in Graves' hyperthyroidism and ophthalmopathy. The TCR beta CDR3 regions underwent amplification using RNA transcripts as the source. When the TCR CDR3 underwent first-round RT-PCR, the HTBI primer set was used. TCRdb ran MiXCR on the multiplex PCR reads and lists one entry per CDR3 protein. The table records a few hundred thousand distinct CDR3 sequences, about 14% of them present only once. Whole-study findings and limits: Before onset, ophthalmopathy was predicted by the model a median approximately 6.7 months earlier. Patients with ophthalmopathy were separated from those with stable hyperthyroidism by a 13 V-J model.

A remark on this clonotype: Antigen unknown. This sequence may be a read error, since a much larger clone differs from it by one base.

Specimen: blood. The origin of this receptor is a woman between 25 and 40 years old with Graves' ophthalmopathy.

The CDR3 is CASSHRSGGLRETQYF. CDR3 nucleotides: TGCGCCAGCAGCCACCGTAGCGGGGGTCTCCGAGAGACCCAGTACTTC. This chain connects TRBV4-1 to TRBJ2-5, with TRBD2 matching 9 bases. The germline V gene encodes CDR1 MGHRA and CDR2 YSYEKL. After removal of 3 bases from V and 4 bases from J, the junction contained 9 bases not matched to a gene. The CDR3 has 16 amino acids.